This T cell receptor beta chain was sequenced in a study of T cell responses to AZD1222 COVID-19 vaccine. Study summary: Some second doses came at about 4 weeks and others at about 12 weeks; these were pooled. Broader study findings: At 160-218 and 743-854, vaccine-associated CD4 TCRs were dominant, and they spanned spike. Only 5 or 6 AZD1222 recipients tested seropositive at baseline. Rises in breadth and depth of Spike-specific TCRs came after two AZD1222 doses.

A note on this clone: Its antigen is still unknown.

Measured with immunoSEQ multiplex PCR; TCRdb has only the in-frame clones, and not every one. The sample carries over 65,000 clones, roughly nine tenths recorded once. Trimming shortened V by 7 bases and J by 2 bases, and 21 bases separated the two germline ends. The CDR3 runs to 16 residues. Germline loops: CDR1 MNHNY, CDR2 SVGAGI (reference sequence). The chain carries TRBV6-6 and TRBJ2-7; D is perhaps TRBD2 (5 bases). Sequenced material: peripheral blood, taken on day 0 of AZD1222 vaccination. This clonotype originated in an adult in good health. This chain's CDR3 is CASTLSRAGGPYEQYF. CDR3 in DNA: TGTGCCAGCACCTTAAGCCGGGCGGGTGGACCCTACGAGCAGTACTTC.